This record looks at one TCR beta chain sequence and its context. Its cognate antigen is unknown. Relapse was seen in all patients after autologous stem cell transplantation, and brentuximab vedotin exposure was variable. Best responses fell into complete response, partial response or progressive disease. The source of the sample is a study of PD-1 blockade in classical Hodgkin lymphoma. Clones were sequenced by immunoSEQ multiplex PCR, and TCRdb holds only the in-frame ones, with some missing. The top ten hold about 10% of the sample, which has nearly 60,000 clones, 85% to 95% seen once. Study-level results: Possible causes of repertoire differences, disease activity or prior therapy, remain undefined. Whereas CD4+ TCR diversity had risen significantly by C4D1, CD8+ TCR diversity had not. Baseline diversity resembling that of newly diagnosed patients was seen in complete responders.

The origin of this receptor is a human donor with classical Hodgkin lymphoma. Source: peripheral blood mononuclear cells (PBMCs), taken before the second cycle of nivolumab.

CDR3 sequence: CASGPDEGTSGNTIYF. In DNA, the CDR3 is TGTGCCAGCGGCCCCGATGAGGGTACCTCTGGAAACACCATATATTTT. This chain uses TRBV28 with TRBJ1-3, with D unresolved. Germline V lookup: CDR1 MDHEN, CDR2 SYDVKM. The length of the CDR3 is 16 residues. Trimming removed 8 bases at V and 0 bases at J, with 17 bases between.